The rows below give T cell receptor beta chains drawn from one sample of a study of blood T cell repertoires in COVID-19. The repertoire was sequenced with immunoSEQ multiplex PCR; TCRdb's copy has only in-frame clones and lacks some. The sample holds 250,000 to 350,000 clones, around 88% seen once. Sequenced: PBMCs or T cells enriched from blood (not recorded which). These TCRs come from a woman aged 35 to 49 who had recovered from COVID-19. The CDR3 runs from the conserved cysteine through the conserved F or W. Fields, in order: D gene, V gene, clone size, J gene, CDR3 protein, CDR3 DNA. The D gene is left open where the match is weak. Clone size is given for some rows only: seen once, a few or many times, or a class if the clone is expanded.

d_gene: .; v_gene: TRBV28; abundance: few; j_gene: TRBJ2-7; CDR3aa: CASQGGYDEQYF; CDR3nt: TGTGCCAGCCAAGGAGGGTACGACGAGCAGTACTTC
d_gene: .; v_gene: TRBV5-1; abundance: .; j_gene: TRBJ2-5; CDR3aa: CASSLAAGPETQYF; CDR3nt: TGCGCCAGCAGCTTGGCAGCAGGGCCAGAGACCCAGTACTTC
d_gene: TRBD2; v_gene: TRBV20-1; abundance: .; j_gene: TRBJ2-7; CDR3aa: CSAIDGTSGFHEQYF; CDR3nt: TGCAGTGCTATTGATGGGACTAGTGGTTTCCACGAGCAGTACTTC
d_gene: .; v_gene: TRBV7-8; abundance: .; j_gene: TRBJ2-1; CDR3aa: CASSLGRGSGINEQFF; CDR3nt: TGTGCCAGCAGCTTAGGGCGGGGTAGCGGTATCAATGAGCAGTTCTTC
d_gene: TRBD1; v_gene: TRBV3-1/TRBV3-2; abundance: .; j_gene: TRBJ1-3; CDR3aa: CASSSLGQLSGNTIYF; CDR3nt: TGTGCCAGCAGCTCACTGGGACAGCTCTCTGGAAACACCATATATTTT
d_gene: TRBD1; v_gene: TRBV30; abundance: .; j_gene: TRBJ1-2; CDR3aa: CAWRRGQGEGYTF; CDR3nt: TGTGCCTGGAGGAGGGGACAGGGGGAAGGCTACACCTTC
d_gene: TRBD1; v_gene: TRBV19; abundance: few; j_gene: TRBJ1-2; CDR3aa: CASSTGTAPIGYTF; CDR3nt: TGTGCCAGTAGCACCGGGACAGCGCCTATCGGCTACACCTTC
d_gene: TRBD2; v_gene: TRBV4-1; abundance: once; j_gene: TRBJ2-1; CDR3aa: CASSRGLAGSYNEQFF; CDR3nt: TGCGCCAGCAGCCGGGGACTAGCCGGCTCCTACAATGAGCAGTTCTTC
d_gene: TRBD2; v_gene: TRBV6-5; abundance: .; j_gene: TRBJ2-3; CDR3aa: CASGYSGRPTDTQYF; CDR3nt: TGTGCCAGCGGGTATAGCGGGAGGCCCACAGATACGCAGTATTTT
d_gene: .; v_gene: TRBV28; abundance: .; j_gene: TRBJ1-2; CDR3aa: CASSTGPNYGYTF; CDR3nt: TGTGCCAGCAGCACAGGACCTAACTATGGCTACACCTTC
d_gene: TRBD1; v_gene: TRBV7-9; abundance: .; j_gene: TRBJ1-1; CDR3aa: CASSPQDGTAEAFF; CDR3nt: TGTGCCAGCAGCCCCCAAGATGGGACAGCTGAAGCTTTCTTT
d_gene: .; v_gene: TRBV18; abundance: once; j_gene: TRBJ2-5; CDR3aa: CASSPGTSGQETQYF; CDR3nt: TGTGCCAGCTCACCAGGTACCAGCGGCCAAGAGACCCAGTACTTC
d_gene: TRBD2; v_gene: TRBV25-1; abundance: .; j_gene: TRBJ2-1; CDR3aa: CASSEPLTSGRHNEQFF; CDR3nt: TGTGCCAGCAGTGAACCCCTGACTAGCGGGAGGCACAATGAGCAGTTCTTC
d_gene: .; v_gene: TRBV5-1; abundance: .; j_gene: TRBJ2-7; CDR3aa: CASSLAGLADEQYF; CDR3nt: TGCGCCAGCAGCCTGGCGGGACTCGCAGACGAGCAGTACTTC
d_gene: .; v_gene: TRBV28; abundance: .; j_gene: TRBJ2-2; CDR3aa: CATQGPQHTGELFF; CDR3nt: TGTGCCACCCAGGGGCCTCAACACACCGGGGAGCTGTTTTTT
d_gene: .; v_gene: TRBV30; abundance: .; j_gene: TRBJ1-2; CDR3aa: CAWSVGGIKGGYTF; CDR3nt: TGTGCCTGGAGTGTGGGGGGAATCAAGGGTGGCTACACCTTC
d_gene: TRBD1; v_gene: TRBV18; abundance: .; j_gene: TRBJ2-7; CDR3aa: CASSQRTGDEQYF; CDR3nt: TGTGCCAGCTCACAACGGACAGGGGACGAGCAGTACTTC
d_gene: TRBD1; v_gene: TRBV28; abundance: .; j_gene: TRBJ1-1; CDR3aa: CASSPPGTGSSEAFF; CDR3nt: TGTGCCAGCAGTCCTCCAGGGACAGGGAGTTCTGAAGCTTTCTTT
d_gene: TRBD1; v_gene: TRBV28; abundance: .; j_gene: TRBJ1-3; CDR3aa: CASTPGTAGNTIYF; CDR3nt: TGTGCCAGCACCCCCGGGACAGCGGGAAACACCATATATTTT
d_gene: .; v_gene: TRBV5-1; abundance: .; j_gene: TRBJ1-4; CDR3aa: CASSLGTEDEKLFF; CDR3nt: TGCGCCAGCAGCTTGGGAACAGAAGATGAAAAACTGTTTTTT
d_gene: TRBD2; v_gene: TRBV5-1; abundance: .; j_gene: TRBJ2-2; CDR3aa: CASSLTSGRSGELFF; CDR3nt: TGCGCCAGCAGCCTGACTAGCGGGAGGAGCGGGGAGCTGTTTTTT
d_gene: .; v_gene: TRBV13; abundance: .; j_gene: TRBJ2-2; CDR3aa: CASSLRVPQDNTGELFF; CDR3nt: TGTGCCAGCAGCTTACGGGTGCCCCAAGATAACACCGGGGAGCTGTTTTTT
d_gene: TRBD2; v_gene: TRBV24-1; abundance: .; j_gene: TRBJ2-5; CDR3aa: CATSDHGGTMETQYF; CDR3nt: TGTGCCACCAGTGACCACGGTGGGACTATGGAGACCCAGTACTTC
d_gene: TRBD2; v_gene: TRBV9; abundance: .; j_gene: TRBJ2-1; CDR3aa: CASSGRGNNEQFF; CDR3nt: TGTGCCAGCAGTGGGCGGGGGAACAATGAGCAGTTCTTC
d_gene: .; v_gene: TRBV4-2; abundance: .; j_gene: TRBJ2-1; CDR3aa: CASSLATNYNEQFF; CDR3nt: TGTGCCAGCAGCCTTGCAACAAATTACAATGAGCAGTTCTTC
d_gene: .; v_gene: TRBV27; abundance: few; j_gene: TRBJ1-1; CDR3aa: CASWSGGTEAFF; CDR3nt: TGTGCCAGCTGGTCGGGAGGCACTGAAGCTTTCTTT
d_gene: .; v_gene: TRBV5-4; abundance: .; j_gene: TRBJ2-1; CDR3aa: CASSLPGDSYNEQFF; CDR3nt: TGTGCCAGCAGCTTGCCCGGGGACTCCTACAATGAGCAGTTCTTC